What follows are 2 T cell receptor beta chains derived from one specimen sequenced in a study of T-cell reconstitution after alpha-beta-depleted transplantation in children. Library preparation (for TCRbeta) was performed with unique molecular identifiers. TCRdb re-analysed the PCR reads in MiXCR, keeping a single row per CDR3 protein. This repertoire shows some 500,000 distinct CDR3 sequences, approximately 20% found once; its top ten account for approximately 3%. This material consisted of PBMCs from the stem cell graft donor, taken from the stem cell graft. These receptor sequences come from a human donor who donated a stem cell graft to a child with acute lymphoblastic leukemia.

At least ten counts were recorded for this clonotype. The chain uses TRBV9 and TRBJ2-5; 11 bases are a match to TRBD2. V was clipped by 4 bases and J by 5 bases; unmatched bases: 7. Germline assignment: CDR1 SGDLS and CDR2 YYNGEE. This CDR3 region has 15 residues. CDR3 bases: TGTGCCAGCAGCCGGGTAGCGGGAGGGCCCGAGACCCAGTACTTC. Protein: CASSRVAGGPETQYF.

The chain couples TRBV2 to TRBJ2-3; D is perhaps TRBD2 (7 bases). The CDR3 has 17 residues. V was pared by 1 base and J by 0 bases, with 14 bases between. In germline, CDR1 is SNHLY, CDR2 FYNNEI. The DNA for the CDR3 is TGTGCCAGCAGTGAAGTCATGGCGGGGGCGAGCACAGATACGCAGTATTTT. It is translated as CASSEVMAGASTDTQYF. Based on the CDR3 plus reference TRBV2 and TRBJ2-3, the full variable domain is EPEVTQTPSHQVTQMGQEVILRCVPISNHLYFYWYRQILGQKVEFLVSFYNNEISEKSEIFDDQFSVERPDGSNFTLKIRSTKLEDSAMYFCASSEVMAGASTDTQYFGPGTRLTVL.